This record looks at one TCR beta chain sequence and its context. The antigen is not known. The data belong to a study of T cells in Graves' hyperthyroidism and ophthalmopathy. Across the study: Peripheral blood samples were taken at initial diagnosis, prior to any treatment. Study-level points and caveats: Model output signaled ophthalmopathy a median around 6.9 months ahead of onset.

TCR beta CDR3 regions were amplified from RNA. The study used the HTBI primer set for a first-round RT-PCR of the TCR CDR3. TCRdb reprocessed the multiplex PCR reads with MiXCR, giving one entry per CDR3 protein. There are around 300,000 distinct CDR3 sequences in the sample; 11% to 15% occur only once, and under 30% lies in the top ten. Extraction of PBMCs used roughly 9.6 ml of fresh peripheral blood. CDR1 and CDR2 (germline): KGHSH, LQKENI. The CDR3 has 15 amino acids. Losses at the gene ends were 3 bases for V and 5 bases for J; bases not matched to a gene: 4. The V call is TRBV18, the J call TRBJ2-5, with 12 bases that match TRBD1. The sample comprised blood. The clonotype originates from a woman younger than 45 with Graves' hyperthyroidism. CDR3: CASSPGQGAFETQYF. CDR3 nucleotide sequence: TGTGCCAGCTCACCGGGACAGGGGGCGTTCGAGACCCAGTACTTC.